The rows below give T cell receptor beta chains drawn from one sample of a study of control samples from healthy donors and cancer patients. The table came from immunoSEQ multiplex PCR; TCRdb's copy has only in-frame clones and leaves some out. Counted here are 400,000 to 500,000 clones, about nine tenths occurring once; the ten biggest clones make up 5.5% to 8%. The source material was PBMCs. The receptors shown here come from a man aged 40-50 years with head and neck cancer. CDR3s include the opening cysteine and the closing phenylalanine or tryptophan. Each record gives: J gene, V gene, D gene, clone size, CDR3 protein, CDR3 DNA. D genes are given only for firm matches. Size tells how often a clone was seen (once, few, many) or the class of an expanded clone, and some rows leave it out.

TRBJ2-3 TRBV28 TRBD2 . CASSLWGLAGGLPDTQYF TGTGCCAGCAGTTTATGGGGACTAGCGGGGGGGCTCCCAGATACGCAGTATTTT
TRBJ2-7 TRBV4-3 TRBD1 . CASSQDPGQGNYEQYF TGCGCCAGCAGCCAAGACCCGGGACAGGGGAATTACGAGCAGTACTTC
TRBJ1-1 TRBV2 . . CASKRGLNTEAFF TGTGCCAGCAAGAGGGGGTTGAACACTGAAGCTTTCTTT
TRBJ1-1 TRBV9 TRBD1 . CASSPTGFTEAFF TGTGCCAGCAGCCCGACAGGGTTCACTGAAGCTTTCTTT
TRBJ1-2 TRBV10-3 . . CAIRDSYGYTF TGTGCCATCAGGGACAGCTATGGCTACACCTTC
TRBJ2-4 TRBV7-8 . . CASSLEGGDGGVAKNIQYF TGTGCCAGCAGCTTAGAAGGGGGCGACGGGGGGGTAGCCAAAAACATTCAGTACTTC
TRBJ1-6 TRBV6-5 . once CASTVGTARNSPLHF TGTGCCAGCACGGTCGGAACAGCACGAAATTCACCCCTCCACTTT
TRBJ2-6 TRBV24-1 . . CATSDFGGTSGANVLTF TGTGCCACCAGTGATTTCGGTGGGACCTCTGGGGCCAACGTCCTGACTTTC
TRBJ1-2 TRBV28 . . CASSTRSLQGRGGYTF TGTGCCAGCAGTACCAGATCGTTACAGGGACGGGGTGGCTACACCTTC
TRBJ1-2 TRBV4-2 . . CASSHAMAVRDVLYTF TGTGCCAGCAGCCACGCCATGGCCGTGAGAGATGTCCTCTACACCTTC
TRBJ1-1 TRBV11-2 . . CASSPGGGGFTEAFF TGTGCCAGCAGCCCGGGGGGCGGGGGATTTACTGAAGCTTTCTTT
TRBJ2-5 TRBV20-1 . . CSASTEETQYF TGCAGTGCTAGTACGGAGGAGACCCAGTACTTC
TRBJ2-3 TRBV7-3 . . CASSPGWGGTTDTQYF TGTGCCAGCAGCCCCGGGTGGGGGGGCACCACAGATACGCAGTATTTT
TRBJ1-1 TRBV5-4 TRBD1 . CASSPGGPGRDTEAFF TGTGCCAGCAGCCCAGGGGGGCCGGGGCGGGATACTGAAGCTTTCTTT
TRBJ1-2 TRBV12-3/TRBV12-4 . . CASSLKGNGYTF TGTGCCAGCAGTTTGAAGGGAAATGGCTACACCTTC
TRBJ2-1 TRBV5-1 TRBD2 . CASSSGLAGGLLNNEQFF TGCGCCAGCAGCTCTGGACTAGCGGGGGGCCTTCTAAACAATGAGCAGTTCTTC
TRBJ1-3 TRBV18 . . CASSPGQVLSGNTIYF TGTGCCAGCTCACCTGGCCAGGTATTATCTGGAAACACCATATATTTT
TRBJ2-1 TRBV5-1 . . CASSLGNNEQFF TGCGCCAGCAGCTTGGGTAACAATGAGCAGTTCTTC
TRBJ1-5 TRBV4-1 . . CASSQVKADQPQHF TGCGCCAGCAGCCAAGTCAAGGCGGATCAGCCCCAGCATTTT
TRBJ1-1 TRBV5-8 . . CASSPRWWDNTEAFF TGTGCCAGCAGCCCACGATGGTGGGATAACACTGAAGCTTTCTTT
TRBJ1-1 TRBV28 . . CASSTGTRSKSFF TGTGCCAGCAGCACCGGGACCCGGAGTAAATCTTTCTTT
TRBJ2-7 TRBV29-1 . . CSVEEWAKGSYEQYF TGCAGCGTTGAAGAATGGGCTAAAGGGTCCTACGAGCAGTACTTC